The rows below give T cell receptor beta chains drawn from one sample of a study of blood T cell repertoires in COVID-19. TCRdb keeps only in-frame clones here, not all; method: immunoSEQ multiplex PCR. Here the sample spans 50,000 to 65,000 clones, about four fifths being singletons. Sequencing was performed on peripheral blood. These receptors were taken from a human donor in a cohort sampled during active COVID-19. CDR3s include the opening cysteine and the closing phenylalanine or tryptophan. A D gene is named only where the DNA matches it firmly. Size tells how often a clone was seen (once, few, many) or the class of an expanded clone, and some rows leave it out.

abundance: .; v_gene: TRBV7-6; j_gene: TRBJ1-6; d_gene: TRBD1; CDR3nt: TGTGCCAGCAGCCCCAGGACAGGGAAGAATTCACCCCTCCACTTT; CDR3aa: CASSPRTGKNSPLHF
abundance: .; v_gene: TRBV19; j_gene: TRBJ2-2; d_gene: .; CDR3nt: TGTGCCAGTAGGATGGGACATCAGAACACCGGGGAGCTGTTTTTT; CDR3aa: CASRMGHQNTGELFF
abundance: few; v_gene: TRBV5-4; j_gene: TRBJ2-3; d_gene: TRBD2; CDR3nt: TGTGCCAGCAGCCGGACTAGCGGGGGTAGTTCAGATACGCAGTATTTT; CDR3aa: CASSRTSGGSSDTQYF
abundance: .; v_gene: TRBV2; j_gene: TRBJ1-4; d_gene: .; CDR3nt: TGTGCCAGCAGTGGGGCAGGGGCCAACACCTATAATGAAAAACTGTTTTTT; CDR3aa: CASSGAGANTYNEKLFF
abundance: .; v_gene: TRBV2; j_gene: TRBJ1-1; d_gene: .; CDR3nt: TGTGCCAGCAGTGAGAGTACCAGGGCTGGGTTGGCTTTCTTT; CDR3aa: CASSESTRAGLAFF
abundance: .; v_gene: TRBV10-1; j_gene: TRBJ2-2; d_gene: .; CDR3nt: TGCGCCAGCAGTGAGAGGGGGAACACCGGGGAGCTGTTTTTT; CDR3aa: CASSERGNTGELFF
abundance: .; v_gene: TRBV3-1/TRBV3-2; j_gene: TRBJ2-5; d_gene: TRBD2; CDR3nt: TGTGCCAGCAGCCAGGAGACTAGCGTCCTAGGAGAGACCCAGTACTTC; CDR3aa: CASSQETSVLGETQYF
abundance: .; v_gene: TRBV29-1; j_gene: TRBJ2-3; d_gene: .; CDR3nt: TGCAGCCTGAGACAGGCCACAAGCACAGATACGCAGTATTTT; CDR3aa: CSLRQATSTDTQYF
abundance: .; v_gene: TRBV7-9; j_gene: TRBJ1-1; d_gene: TRBD1; CDR3nt: TGTGCCAGCAGCCTCGGGACAGAGAACACTGAAGCTTTCTTT; CDR3aa: CASSLGTENTEAFF
abundance: .; v_gene: TRBV12-3/TRBV12-4; j_gene: TRBJ1-4; d_gene: .; CDR3nt: TGTGCCAGCAGTTTCCAGCTAGGCAATCAACTGTTTTTT; CDR3aa: CASSFQLGNQLFF
abundance: .; v_gene: TRBV19; j_gene: TRBJ2-1; d_gene: .; CDR3nt: TGTGCCAGTAGTATAAATCTAGGCCCAGGGGTCCCCAATGAGCAGTTCTTC; CDR3aa: CASSINLGPGVPNEQFF
abundance: .; v_gene: TRBV19; j_gene: TRBJ2-7; d_gene: TRBD1; CDR3nt: TGTGCCACCGCCGCGATGACAGGGTATGAGGACGAGCAGTACTTC; CDR3aa: CATAAMTGYEDEQYF
abundance: few; v_gene: TRBV7-2; j_gene: TRBJ1-5; d_gene: .; CDR3nt: TGTGCCAGCAGCCTAGAGCGGGACCAGCCCCAGCATTTT; CDR3aa: CASSLERDQPQHF
abundance: .; v_gene: TRBV9; j_gene: TRBJ2-1; d_gene: TRBD2; CDR3nt: TGTGCCAGCAGCGTAGCTAGCGGGCTTAGGGATGAGCAGTTCTTC; CDR3aa: CASSVASGLRDEQFF
abundance: .; v_gene: TRBV29-1; j_gene: TRBJ2-5; d_gene: .; CDR3nt: TGCAGCGTGTCCCCCTTTTCCCAAGAGACCCAGTACTTC; CDR3aa: CSVSPFSQETQYF
abundance: once; v_gene: TRBV2; j_gene: TRBJ2-7; d_gene: TRBD1; CDR3nt: TGTGCCAGCAGTGAACTGGGACAGACCTACGAGCAGTACTTC; CDR3aa: CASSELGQTYEQYF
abundance: .; v_gene: TRBV12-3/TRBV12-4; j_gene: TRBJ2-1; d_gene: .; CDR3nt: TGTGCCAGCAGTTTAGAAACAGGGTATGAGCAGTTCTTC; CDR3aa: CASSLETGYEQFF
abundance: .; v_gene: TRBV3-1/TRBV3-2; j_gene: TRBJ2-5; d_gene: TRBD2; CDR3nt: TGTGCCAGCAGCCAGGGGCTAGCGGGGGGGCGAGAGACCCAGTACTTC; CDR3aa: CASSQGLAGGRETQYF
abundance: .; v_gene: TRBV30; j_gene: TRBJ1-2; d_gene: .; CDR3nt: TGTGCCTGGAGTGTATCCAGGACTAACTATGGCTACACCTTC; CDR3aa: CAWSVSRTNYGYTF
abundance: .; v_gene: TRBV28; j_gene: TRBJ2-5; d_gene: .; CDR3nt: TGTGCCAGCAGTTCCCAGGGGACCCAGTACTTC; CDR3aa: CASSSQGTQYF
abundance: .; v_gene: TRBV3-1/TRBV3-2; j_gene: TRBJ2-3; d_gene: TRBD2; CDR3nt: TGTGCCAGCAGCCAAGAACTAGCGGGGGGACTCACAGATACGCAGTATTTT; CDR3aa: CASSQELAGGLTDTQYF
abundance: .; v_gene: TRBV7-9; j_gene: TRBJ1-2; d_gene: TRBD1; CDR3nt: TGTGCCAGCAGCCACCGGGACAGGGGTAACTATGGCTACACCTTC; CDR3aa: CASSHRDRGNYGYTF
abundance: .; v_gene: TRBV23-1; j_gene: TRBJ2-3; d_gene: TRBD2; CDR3nt: TGCGCCAGCAGTCTCCAGGCCAGCGGGAGGGCCGGTCGAAATACGCAGTATTTT; CDR3aa: CASSLQASGRAGRNTQYF
abundance: few; v_gene: TRBV2; j_gene: TRBJ1-2; d_gene: .; CDR3nt: TGTGCCAGCAGTCCCATGGCCGGGAGTGCCTATGGCTACACCTTC; CDR3aa: CASSPMAGSAYGYTF
abundance: .; v_gene: TRBV19; j_gene: TRBJ1-1; d_gene: TRBD1; CDR3nt: TGTGCCAGCACTAGGACAGGGAACTTAGGAGCTTTCTTT; CDR3aa: CASTRTGNLGAFF
abundance: .; v_gene: TRBV7-9; j_gene: TRBJ1-1; d_gene: .; CDR3nt: TGTGCCAGCAGCTTCCAAGGTAGCGGCACTGAAGCTTTCTTT; CDR3aa: CASSFQGSGTEAFF
abundance: .; v_gene: TRBV7-9; j_gene: TRBJ2-1; d_gene: TRBD1; CDR3nt: TGTGCCAGCAGCCTGACAGGGCACAATGAGCAGTTCTTC; CDR3aa: CASSLTGHNEQFF
abundance: .; v_gene: TRBV19; j_gene: TRBJ2-7; d_gene: TRBD2; CDR3nt: TGTGCCAGTAGTATGAAAATTAGCGGGGGGACCTACGAGCAGTACTTC; CDR3aa: CASSMKISGGTYEQYF
abundance: .; v_gene: TRBV27; j_gene: TRBJ2-1; d_gene: TRBD1; CDR3nt: TGTGCCAGCAGTAAGGACAGGGTATACAATGAGCAGTTCTTC; CDR3aa: CASSKDRVYNEQFF
abundance: medium-sized; v_gene: TRBV11-2; j_gene: TRBJ2-2; d_gene: .; CDR3nt: TGTGCCAGCAGCCCGCGAGCCGACACCGGGGAGCTGTTTTTT; CDR3aa: CASSPRADTGELFF
abundance: once; v_gene: TRBV2; j_gene: TRBJ1-5; d_gene: .; CDR3nt: TGTGCCAGCAGTGACAGGGAAGGAAGCAATCAGCCCCAGCATTTT; CDR3aa: CASSDREGSNQPQHF
abundance: .; v_gene: TRBV10-2; j_gene: TRBJ1-1; d_gene: .; CDR3nt: TGCGCCAGCAGCGGGACACATCCGAACACTGAAGCTTTCTTT; CDR3aa: CASSGTHPNTEAFF
abundance: .; v_gene: TRBV11-2; j_gene: TRBJ1-1; d_gene: .; CDR3nt: TGTGCCAGCAGCTTAACCCAGTCCACTGAAGCTTTCTTT; CDR3aa: CASSLTQSTEAFF
abundance: .; v_gene: TRBV12-3/TRBV12-4; j_gene: TRBJ1-5; d_gene: .; CDR3nt: TGTGCCAGCAAGTCGGGGAATCAGCCCCAGCATTTT; CDR3aa: CASKSGNQPQHF
abundance: once; v_gene: TRBV5-1; j_gene: TRBJ2-7; d_gene: TRBD2; CDR3nt: TGCGCCAGCAGCTTGCGGCCGGGGGGGCGCATCTACGAGCAGTACTTC; CDR3aa: CASSLRPGGRIYEQYF
abundance: .; v_gene: TRBV24-1; j_gene: TRBJ1-2; d_gene: TRBD1; CDR3nt: TGTGCCACCAGACAAACACAGGGGGCACAGGACTATGGCTACACCTTC; CDR3aa: CATRQTQGAQDYGYTF
abundance: .; v_gene: TRBV3-1/TRBV3-2; j_gene: TRBJ2-2; d_gene: TRBD1; CDR3nt: TGTGCCAGCCGCGAGTGGGACAGGGGCACCGGGGAGCTGTTTTTT; CDR3aa: CASREWDRGTGELFF
abundance: once; v_gene: TRBV5-1; j_gene: TRBJ2-6; d_gene: TRBD2; CDR3nt: TGCGCCAGCAGCGACGGGAGGAGGACGCGAATTACCTCTGGGGCCAACGTCCTGACTTTC; CDR3aa: CASSDGRRTRITSGANVLTF
abundance: .; v_gene: TRBV19; j_gene: TRBJ1-2; d_gene: TRBD1; CDR3nt: TGTGCCAGTGGAGACAGGGGGTTTCTAGGCTACACCTTC; CDR3aa: CASGDRGFLGYTF
abundance: .; v_gene: TRBV27; j_gene: TRBJ2-6; d_gene: TRBD1; CDR3nt: TGTGCCAGCAGCAACAGGGGGCCTGGGGCCAACGTCCTGACTTTC; CDR3aa: CASSNRGPGANVLTF
abundance: .; v_gene: TRBV7-9; j_gene: TRBJ2-1; d_gene: TRBD2; CDR3nt: TGTGCCAGCAGCCTGGGACTAGCGGGATTTAATGAGCAGTTCTTC; CDR3aa: CASSLGLAGFNEQFF
abundance: .; v_gene: TRBV7-9; j_gene: TRBJ2-4; d_gene: .; CDR3nt: TGTGCCAGCAGCTCCGACAGAATCTTAGCCAAAAACATTCAGTACTTC; CDR3aa: CASSSDRILAKNIQYF
abundance: .; v_gene: TRBV2; j_gene: TRBJ2-5; d_gene: .; CDR3nt: TGTGCCAGCAGTGACGTTCGACTACCAAAAGAGACCCAGTACTTC; CDR3aa: CASSDVRLPKETQYF
abundance: .; v_gene: TRBV18; j_gene: TRBJ2-3; d_gene: .; CDR3nt: TGTGCCAGCTCACCAGCTAGGACAAACACCGATACGCAGTATTTT; CDR3aa: CASSPARTNTDTQYF
abundance: .; v_gene: TRBV30; j_gene: TRBJ1-5; d_gene: .; CDR3nt: TGTGCCTGGAGTGTGCCAGGGGTCAACAATCAGCCCCAGCATTTT; CDR3aa: CAWSVPGVNNQPQHF
abundance: .; v_gene: TRBV24-1; j_gene: TRBJ2-3; d_gene: TRBD1; CDR3nt: TGTGCCACCAGTGACTCCGGACAGGGCGGGGATACGCAGTATTTT; CDR3aa: CATSDSGQGGDTQYF
abundance: .; v_gene: TRBV10-3; j_gene: TRBJ1-1; d_gene: .; CDR3nt: TGTGCCATCATTAAAGGACAGAACACTGAAGCTTTCTTT; CDR3aa: CAIIKGQNTEAFF
abundance: .; v_gene: TRBV9; j_gene: TRBJ2-7; d_gene: .; CDR3nt: TGTGCCAGCAGTAAGGGACTCCTAATCGACGAGCAGTACTTC; CDR3aa: CASSKGLLIDEQYF
abundance: .; v_gene: TRBV28; j_gene: TRBJ2-3; d_gene: TRBD1; CDR3nt: TGTGCCAGCAAAGGGACAGGGGGCACAGATACGCAGTATTTT; CDR3aa: CASKGTGGTDTQYF
abundance: .; v_gene: TRBV5-5; j_gene: TRBJ1-6; d_gene: .; CDR3nt: TGTGCCAGCACCCCACGATATGCGGGAAACTATAATTCACCCCTCCACTTT; CDR3aa: CASTPRYAGNYNSPLHF
abundance: .; v_gene: TRBV5-1; j_gene: TRBJ2-2; d_gene: .; CDR3nt: TGCGCCAGCAGCTTGGGTAGGGGTGAAACCGGGGAGCTGTTTTTT; CDR3aa: CASSLGRGETGELFF
abundance: once; v_gene: TRBV19; j_gene: TRBJ2-5; d_gene: TRBD2; CDR3nt: TGTGCCAGTAGTATCGGACTAGCGGGGACCCAAGAGACCCAGTACTTC; CDR3aa: CASSIGLAGTQETQYF
abundance: .; v_gene: TRBV5-1; j_gene: TRBJ1-2; d_gene: .; CDR3nt: TGCGCCAGCAGCTTGGCAGGGGATGGCTACACCTTC; CDR3aa: CASSLAGDGYTF
abundance: .; v_gene: TRBV5-5; j_gene: TRBJ1-2; d_gene: .; CDR3nt: TGTGCCAGCAGCGCCTCACAGGCCTATGGCTACACCTTC; CDR3aa: CASSASQAYGYTF
abundance: .; v_gene: TRBV12-3/TRBV12-4; j_gene: TRBJ1-4; d_gene: TRBD1; CDR3nt: TGTGCCAGCAGTGCAGGGGGGGAAAAACTGTTTTTT; CDR3aa: CASSAGGEKLFF